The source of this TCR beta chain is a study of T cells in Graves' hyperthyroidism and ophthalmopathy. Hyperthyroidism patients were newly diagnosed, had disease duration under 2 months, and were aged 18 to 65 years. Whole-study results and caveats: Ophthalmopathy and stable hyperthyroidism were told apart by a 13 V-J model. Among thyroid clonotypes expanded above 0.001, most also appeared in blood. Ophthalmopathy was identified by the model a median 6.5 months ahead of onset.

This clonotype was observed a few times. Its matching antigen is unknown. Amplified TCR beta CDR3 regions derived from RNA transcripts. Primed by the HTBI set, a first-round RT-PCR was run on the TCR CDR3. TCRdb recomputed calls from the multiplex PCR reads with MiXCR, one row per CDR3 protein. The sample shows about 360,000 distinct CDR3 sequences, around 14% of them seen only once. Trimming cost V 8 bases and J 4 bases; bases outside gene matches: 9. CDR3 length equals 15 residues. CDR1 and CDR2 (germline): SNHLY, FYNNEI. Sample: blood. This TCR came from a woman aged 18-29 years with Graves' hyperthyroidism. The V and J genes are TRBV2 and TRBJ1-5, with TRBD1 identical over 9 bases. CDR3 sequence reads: CASQGQGPVNQPQHF. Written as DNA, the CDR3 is TGTGCCAGCCAAGGACAGGGGCCCGTTAATCAGCCCCAGCATTTT.